This record covers a single T cell receptor beta chain. What it binds is unknown. Measured with immunoSEQ multiplex PCR; TCRdb has only the in-frame clones, and not every one. Of under 7,500 clones in the sample, more than 60% are singletons; the top ten hold around 29%. The V gene's germline CDR1 is ENHRY and CDR2 SYGVKD. The V end was cut by 3 bases, the J end by 8 bases, with 13 bases between. This CDR3 is 14 amino acids long. These data are taken from a study of T cell clonotyping in hematopoietic cell transplantation. Study results and limitations: Broader posttransplant TCR repertoire diversity was predicted by graft donor and pretransplant recipient Inverse Simpson Index values. Pathologically expanded recipient clonotypes increased progressively from day 30 to day 180 as diversity fell. No sorting was done, leaving CD4 and CD8 contributions mixed.

The TCR sequence derives from a male patient aged 45-60 years who had an allogeneic stem cell transplant from an unrelated donor, so the T cells may come from the graft donor. Some clones in this sample may be carry-over from other donors' samples. Here the sequenced sample was PBMCs, taken 100 days after allogeneic stem cell transplant. The chain employs TRBV10-3 and TRBJ1-4; D is possibly TRBD1 (6 bases). The CDR3 DNA sequence: TGTGCCATCAGTGAAGTGGGGGGCAGAGAAAAACTGTTTTTT. Protein: CAISEVGGREKLFF.